This T cell receptor beta chain was observed in a study of shared clonotypes between healthy human individuals. Using immunoSEQ multiplex PCR, the repertoire was profiled, and TCRdb retains in-frame clones only, with some absent. The sample includes 2.3 million or so clones, 85% to 95% seen only once; the top ten take about 0.37%. General study points: The four-donor shared clonotypes exceeded non-shared clonotypes in generation probability, with non-shared ones scoring lower.

CDR1 LGHNA and CDR2 YNFKEQ come from the germline V gene. The germline V and J ends were trimmed by 3 bases and 1 base, with 12 bases remaining between them. The length of the CDR3 is 16 residues. For this clone: Its antigen remains unidentified.

This chain connects TRBV4-2 to TRBJ2-2; D is unclear. The sequenced material came from naive CD4+ T cells from PBMCs. Subset reported: CD45RA+ positively selected. This TCR was recovered from a man aged 18 to 29 in good health. Some clones in this sample may be carry-over from other donors' samples. CDR3 DNA: TGTGCCAGCAGCCAGACGACTTCATGGAACACCGGGGAGCTGTTTTTT. This encodes CASSQTTSWNTGELFF.